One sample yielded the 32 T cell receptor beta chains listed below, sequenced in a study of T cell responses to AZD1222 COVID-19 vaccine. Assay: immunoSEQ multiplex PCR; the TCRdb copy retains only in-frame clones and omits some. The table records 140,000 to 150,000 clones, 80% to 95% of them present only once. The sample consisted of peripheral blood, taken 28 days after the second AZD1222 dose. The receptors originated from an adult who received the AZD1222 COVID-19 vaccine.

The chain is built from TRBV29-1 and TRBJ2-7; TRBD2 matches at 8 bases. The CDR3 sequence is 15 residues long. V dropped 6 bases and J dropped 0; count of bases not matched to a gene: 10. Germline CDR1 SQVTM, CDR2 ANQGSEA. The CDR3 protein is CSVAGERGHSYEQYF. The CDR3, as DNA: TGCAGCGTGGCCGGGGAGCGGGGGCACTCCTACGAGCAGTACTTC.

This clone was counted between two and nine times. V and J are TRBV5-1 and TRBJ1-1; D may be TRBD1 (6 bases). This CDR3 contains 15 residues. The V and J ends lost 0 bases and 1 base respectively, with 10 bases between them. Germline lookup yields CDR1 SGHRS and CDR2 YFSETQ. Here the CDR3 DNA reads TGCGCCAGCAGCTTGGAGGTAGGGGGGAACACTGAAGCTTTCTTT. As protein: CASSLEVGGNTEAFF. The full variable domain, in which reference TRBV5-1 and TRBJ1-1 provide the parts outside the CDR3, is KAGVTQTPRYLIKTRGQQVTLSCSPISGHRSVSWYQQTPGQGLQFLFEYFSETQRNKGNFPGRFSGRQFSNSRSEMNVSTLELGDSALYLCASSLEVGGNTEAFFGQGTRLTVV.

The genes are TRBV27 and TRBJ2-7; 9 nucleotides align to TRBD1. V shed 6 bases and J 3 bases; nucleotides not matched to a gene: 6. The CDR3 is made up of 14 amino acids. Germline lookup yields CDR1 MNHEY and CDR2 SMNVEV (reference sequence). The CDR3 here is CASRDDRGGYEQYF. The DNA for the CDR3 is TGTGCCAGCAGGGATGACAGGGGGGGCTACGAGCAGTACTTC.

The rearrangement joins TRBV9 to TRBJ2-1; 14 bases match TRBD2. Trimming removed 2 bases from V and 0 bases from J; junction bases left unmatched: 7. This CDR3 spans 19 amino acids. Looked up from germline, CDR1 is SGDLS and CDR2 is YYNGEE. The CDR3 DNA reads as TGTGCCAGCAGCGTTACCGGGACTAGCGGGAGTAGCTCCTACAATGAGCAGTTCTTC. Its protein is CASSVTGTSGSSSYNEQFF.

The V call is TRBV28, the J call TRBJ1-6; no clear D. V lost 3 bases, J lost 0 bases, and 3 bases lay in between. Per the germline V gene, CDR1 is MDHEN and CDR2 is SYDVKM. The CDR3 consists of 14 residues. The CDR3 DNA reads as TGTGCCAGCAGTTTCTTCTCCTATAATTCACCCCTCCACTTT. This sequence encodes CASSFFSYNSPLHF.

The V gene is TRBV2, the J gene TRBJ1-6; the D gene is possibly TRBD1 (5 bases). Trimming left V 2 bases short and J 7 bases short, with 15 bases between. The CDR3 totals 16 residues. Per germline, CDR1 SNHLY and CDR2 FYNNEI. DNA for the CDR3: TGTGCCAGCAGTGAAAGGCAGGCAGGGCTCAATTCACCCCTCCACTTT. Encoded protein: CASSERQAGLNSPLHF.

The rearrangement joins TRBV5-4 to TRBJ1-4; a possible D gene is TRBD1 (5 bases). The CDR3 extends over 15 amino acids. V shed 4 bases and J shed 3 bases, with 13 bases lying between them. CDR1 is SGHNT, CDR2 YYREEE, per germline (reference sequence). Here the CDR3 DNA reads TGTGCCAGCAGCCCACGGCAGGGCTCTAATGAAAAACTGTTTTTT. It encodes CASSPRQGSNEKLFF.

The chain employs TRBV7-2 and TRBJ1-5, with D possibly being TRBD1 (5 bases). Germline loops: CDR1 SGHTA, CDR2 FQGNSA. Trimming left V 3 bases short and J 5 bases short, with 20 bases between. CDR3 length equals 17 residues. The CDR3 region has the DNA TGTGCCAGCAGCTTTACCGGGGGTTCCCGAGCGGATCAGCCCCAGCATTTT. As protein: CASSFTGGSRADQPQHF.

The CDR3 DNA is TGTGCCAGCAGCTTAGGATCGGGGCGGAGCGGGAAGACCCAGTACTTC. Its translation is CASSLGSGRSGKTQYF. The V gene is TRBV7-2, the J gene TRBJ2-5, with 7 bases lining up with TRBD2. J was trimmed by 6 bases and V by 1 base; bases with no gene match: 11. CDR1 is SGHTA, CDR2 FQGNSA, per germline. CDR3 length: 16 amino acids.

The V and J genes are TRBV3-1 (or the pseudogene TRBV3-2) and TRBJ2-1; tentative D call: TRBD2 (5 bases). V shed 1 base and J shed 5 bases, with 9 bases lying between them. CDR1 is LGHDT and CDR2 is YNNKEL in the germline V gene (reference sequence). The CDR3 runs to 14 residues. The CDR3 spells CASSQVGRDNEQFF. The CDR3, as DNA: TGTGCCAGCAGCCAAGTAGGGCGGGACAATGAGCAGTTCTTC.

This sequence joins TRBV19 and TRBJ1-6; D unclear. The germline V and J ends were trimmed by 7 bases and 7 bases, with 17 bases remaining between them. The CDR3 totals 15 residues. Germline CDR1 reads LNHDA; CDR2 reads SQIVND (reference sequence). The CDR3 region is CASMFRVGINSPLHF. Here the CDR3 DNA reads TGTGCCAGTATGTTCCGAGTGGGTATCAATTCACCCCTCCACTTT. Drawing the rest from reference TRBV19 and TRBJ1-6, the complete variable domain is DGGITQSPKYLFRKEGQNVTLSCEQNLNHDAMYWYRQDPGQGLRLIYYSQIVNDFQKGDIAEGYSVSREKKESFPLTVTSAQKNPTAFYLCASMFRVGINSPLHFGNGTRLTVT.

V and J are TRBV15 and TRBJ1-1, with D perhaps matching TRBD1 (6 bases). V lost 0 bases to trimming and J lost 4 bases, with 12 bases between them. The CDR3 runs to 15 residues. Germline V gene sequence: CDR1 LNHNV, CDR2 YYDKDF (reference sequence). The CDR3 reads CATSRDKLGATEAFF. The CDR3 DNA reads TGTGCCACCAGCAGAGATAAATTGGGGGCCACTGAAGCTTTCTTT.

This CDR3 reads CASSPVINEKLFF. CDR3 nucleotides: TGTGCCAGCTCACCAGTCATAAATGAAAAACTGTTTTTT. The chain uses TRBV18 and TRBJ1-4; no clear D gene. V was shortened by 2 bases and J by 5 bases, with 6 bases between the two germline ends. This CDR3 contains 13 residues. Germline CDR1 is KGHSH and CDR2 is LQKENI.

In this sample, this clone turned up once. The CDR3 coding sequence is TGTGCCAGCAGTGAGCAGGGTGGCACCGGGGAGCTGTTTTTT. This gives the protein CASSEQGGTGELFF. The chain employs TRBV6-4 and TRBJ2-2; D might be TRBD1 (5 bases). Trimming removed 3 bases from V and 4 bases from J, with 9 bases in between. CDR3 length equals 14 residues. CDR1 is MRHNA and CDR2 is SNTAGT in the germline V gene.

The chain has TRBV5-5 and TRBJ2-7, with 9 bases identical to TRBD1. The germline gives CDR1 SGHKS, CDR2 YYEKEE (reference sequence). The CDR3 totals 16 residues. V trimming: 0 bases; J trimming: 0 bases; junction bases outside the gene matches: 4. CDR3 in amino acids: CASSLGQGVPSYEQYF. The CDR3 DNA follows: TGTGCCAGCAGCTTGGGACAGGGGGTTCCCTCCTACGAGCAGTACTTC.

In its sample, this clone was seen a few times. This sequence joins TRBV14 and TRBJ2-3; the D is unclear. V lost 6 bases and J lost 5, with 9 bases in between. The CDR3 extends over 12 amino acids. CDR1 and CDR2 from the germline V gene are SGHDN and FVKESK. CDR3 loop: CASSSAEDTQYF. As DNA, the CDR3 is TGTGCCAGCAGTTCCGCGGAAGATACGCAGTATTTT.

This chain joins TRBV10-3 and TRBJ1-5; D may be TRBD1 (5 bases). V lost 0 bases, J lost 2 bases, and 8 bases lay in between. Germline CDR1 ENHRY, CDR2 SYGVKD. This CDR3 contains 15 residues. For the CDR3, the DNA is TGTGCCATCAGTGAGTCTAGGGACGGCAATCAGCCCCAGCATTTT. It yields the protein CAISESRDGNQPQHF.

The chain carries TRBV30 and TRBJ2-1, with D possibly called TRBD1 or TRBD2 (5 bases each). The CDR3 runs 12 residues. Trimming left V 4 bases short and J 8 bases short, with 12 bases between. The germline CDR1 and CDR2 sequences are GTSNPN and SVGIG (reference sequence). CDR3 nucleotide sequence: TGTGCCTGGACCCGTATGGGGGATGAGCAGTTCTTC. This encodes CAWTRMGDEQFF.

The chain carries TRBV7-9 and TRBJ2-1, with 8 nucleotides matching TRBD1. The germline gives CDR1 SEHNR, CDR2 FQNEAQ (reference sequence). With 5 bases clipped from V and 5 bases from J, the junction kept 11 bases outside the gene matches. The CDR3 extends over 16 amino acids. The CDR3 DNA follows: TGTGCCAGCAGCCAGGGGGCGGGAAGTCTCAACAATGAGCAGTTCTTC. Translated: CASSQGAGSLNNEQFF.

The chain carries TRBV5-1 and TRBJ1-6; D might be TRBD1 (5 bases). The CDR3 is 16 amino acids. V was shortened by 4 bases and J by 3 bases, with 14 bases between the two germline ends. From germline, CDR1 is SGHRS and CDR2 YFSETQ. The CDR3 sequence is CASSDLTGDYNSPLHF. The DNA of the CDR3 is TGCGCCAGCAGCGACCTCACGGGGGACTATAATTCACCCCTCCACTTT.

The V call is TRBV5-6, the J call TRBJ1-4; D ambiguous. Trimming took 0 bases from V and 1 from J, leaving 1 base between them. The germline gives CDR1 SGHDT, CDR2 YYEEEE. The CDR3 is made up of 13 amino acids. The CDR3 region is CASSLVTNEKLFF. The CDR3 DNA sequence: TGTGCCAGCAGCTTGGTAACTAATGAAAAACTGTTTTTT.

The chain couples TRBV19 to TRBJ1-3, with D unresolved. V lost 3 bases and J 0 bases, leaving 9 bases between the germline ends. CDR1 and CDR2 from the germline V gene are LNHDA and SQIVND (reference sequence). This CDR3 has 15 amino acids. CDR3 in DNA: TGTGCCAGTAGTATCGGATACAGCTCTGGAAACACCATATATTTT. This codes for CASSIGYSSGNTIYF.

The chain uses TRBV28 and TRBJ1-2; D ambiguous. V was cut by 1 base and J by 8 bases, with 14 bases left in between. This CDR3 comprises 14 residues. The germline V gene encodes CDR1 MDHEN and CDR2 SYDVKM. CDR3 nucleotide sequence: TGTGCCAGCAGTTTATTGTCTGGGGTAAGGGGCTACACCTTC. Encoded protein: CASSLLSGVRGYTF.

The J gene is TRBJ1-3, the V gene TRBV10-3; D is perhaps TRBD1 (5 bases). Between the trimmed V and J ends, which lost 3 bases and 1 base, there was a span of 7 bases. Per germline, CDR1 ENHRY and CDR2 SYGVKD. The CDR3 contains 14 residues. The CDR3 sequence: CAISDQGSGNTIYF. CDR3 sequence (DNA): TGTGCCATCAGTGACCAGGGTTCTGGAAACACCATATATTTT.

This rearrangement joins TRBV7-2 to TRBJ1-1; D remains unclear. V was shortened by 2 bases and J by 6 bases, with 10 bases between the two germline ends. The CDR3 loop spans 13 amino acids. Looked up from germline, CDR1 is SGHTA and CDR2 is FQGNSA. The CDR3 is CASSLRGSPEAFF. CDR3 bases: TGTGCCAGCAGCTTACGGGGTAGCCCTGAAGCTTTCTTT.

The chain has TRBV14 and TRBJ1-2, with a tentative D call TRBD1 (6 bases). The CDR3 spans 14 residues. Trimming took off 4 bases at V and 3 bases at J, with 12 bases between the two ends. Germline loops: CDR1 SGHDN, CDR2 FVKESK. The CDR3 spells CASSPGTFHYGYTF. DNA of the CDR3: TGTGCCAGCAGCCCCGGGACATTCCACTATGGCTACACCTTC.

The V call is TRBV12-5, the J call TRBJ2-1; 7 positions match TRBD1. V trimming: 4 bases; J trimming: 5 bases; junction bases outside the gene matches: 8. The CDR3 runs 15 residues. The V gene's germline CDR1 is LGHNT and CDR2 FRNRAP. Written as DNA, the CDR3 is TGTGCTAGTGGTTCCGGGACAGCGTTGAACAATGAGCAGTTCTTC. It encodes CASGSGTALNNEQFF.

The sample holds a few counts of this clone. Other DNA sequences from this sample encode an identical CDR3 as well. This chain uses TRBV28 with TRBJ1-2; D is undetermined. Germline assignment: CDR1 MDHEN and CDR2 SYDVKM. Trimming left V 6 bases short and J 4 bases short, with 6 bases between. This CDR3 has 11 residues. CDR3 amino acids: CASRRSYGYTF. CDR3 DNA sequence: TGTGCCAGCAGGAGGTCCTATGGCTACACCTTC.

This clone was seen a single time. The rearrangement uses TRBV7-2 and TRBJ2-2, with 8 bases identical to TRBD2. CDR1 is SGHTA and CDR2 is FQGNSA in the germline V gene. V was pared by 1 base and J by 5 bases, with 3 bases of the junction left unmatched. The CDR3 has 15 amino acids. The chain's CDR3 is CASSLGGRWTGELFF. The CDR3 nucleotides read TGTGCCAGCAGCTTAGGCGGGAGGTGGACCGGGGAGCTGTTTTTT.

CDR3 loop: CASSLGYRLSYEQYF. The DNA for the CDR3 is TGTGCCAGCAGCTTAGGATACAGGTTATCCTACGAGCAGTACTTC. The gene calls are TRBV7-2 and TRBJ2-7, with TRBD1 as a possible D gene (5 bases). This CDR3 region has 15 residues. Germline V lookup: CDR1 SGHTA, CDR2 FQGNSA. The V end was cut by 1 base, the J end by 1 base, with 11 bases between.

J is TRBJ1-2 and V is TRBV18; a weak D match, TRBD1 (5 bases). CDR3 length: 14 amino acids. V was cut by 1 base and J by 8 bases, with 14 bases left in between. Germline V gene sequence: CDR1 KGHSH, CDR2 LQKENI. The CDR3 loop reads CASSPLTPGDGYTF. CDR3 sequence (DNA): TGTGCCAGCTCACCACTGACGCCGGGGGACGGCTACACCTTC.

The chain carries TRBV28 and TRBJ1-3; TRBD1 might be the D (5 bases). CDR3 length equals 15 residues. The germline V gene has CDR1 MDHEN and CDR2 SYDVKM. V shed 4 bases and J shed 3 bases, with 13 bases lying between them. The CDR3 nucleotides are TGTGCCAGCAGTTACTCAAGGGGAGGTGGAAACACCATATATTTT. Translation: CASSYSRGGGNTIYF.